This T cell receptor beta chain was found in a study of shared clonotypes between healthy human individuals. Overall study findings and caveats: Incomplete sequencing of sorted subsets was indicated by rarefaction despite large depth.

This CDR3 is 15 amino acids long. Germline values: CDR1 SGDLS, CDR2 YYNGEE. The V segment lost 8 bases and the J segment 2 bases; nucleotides outside the gene matches: 11. Data came from immunoSEQ multiplex PCR; TCRdb stores just in-frame clones and leaves some out. The table lists millions of clones, 85% to 95% of them singletons. Concerning this clone itself: Its antigen is currently unknown.

The sample was naive CD4+ T cells from PBMCs. Sample subset: CD45RA+ positively selected. V and J are TRBV9 and TRBJ2-5; 8 bases align to TRBD2. The TCR comes from a man between 18 and 29 years old in good health. Some clones in this sample may be carry-over from other donors' samples. CDR3 protein: CASTISGSRQETQYF. The CDR3 coding sequence is TGTGCCAGTACAATCAGCGGGAGCAGGCAAGAGACCCAGTACTTC.